A selection of T cell receptor beta chains follows, all from one sample in a study of patients and donors after allogeneic stem cell transplantation. TCRdb reprocessed the RT-PCR reads via MiXCR and lists one record per CDR3 protein. The sample lists about 160,000 distinct CDR3 sequences, about 24% occurring once. The source material was blood, either unsorted or a sorted T cell fraction (not recorded which). Receptor source: a human donor who was either an allogeneic HSCT recipient or a stem cell or donor lymphocyte infusion donor (not recorded which). It is not recorded whose cells these are; they may come from a transplant donor. Each CDR3 is given with its conserved first and last residue. D genes are given only for firm matches. The size entry is marked missing in some rows and otherwise reads once, few, many or a size class.

DNA	CDR3	V	J	D	size
TGTGCCAGCAGTCCCGAAAGGCCAGTCGACCCGGAGGCCTACGAGCAGTACTTC	CASSPERPVDPEAYEQYF	TRBV12-3/TRBV12-4	TRBJ2-7	NA	NA
TGCGCCAGCAGCGACAGGAGTTACAGGCCGAGCTTC	CASSDRSYRPSF	TRBV5-1	TRBJ2-7	NA	NA
TGCGCCAGCAGCTTCAACAGGGGAGATACGCAGTATTTT	CASSFNRGDTQYF	TRBV5-1	TRBJ2-3	TRBD1	few
TGTGCCAGCAGCTCGCCCGGCGATCAGCCCCAGCATTTT	CASSSPGDQPQHF	TRBV7-2	TRBJ1-5	NA	few
TGTGCCAGCAGTCCGCGGGACAGCGCCTCCTACGAGCAGTACTTC	CASSPRDSASYEQYF	TRBV27	TRBJ2-7	NA	NA
TGTGCCAGCAGCTCTCAACAAGCCCACAATCAGCCCCAGCATTTT	CASSSQQAHNQPQHF	TRBV12-3/TRBV12-4	TRBJ1-5	NA	NA
TGTGCCAGCAGCTCTAGGTCCGGGTTTGGCAATCAGCCCCAGCATTTT	CASSSRSGFGNQPQHF	TRBV5-5	TRBJ1-5	NA	many
TGCAGCGTTGAAAAGGGGGCCGGGACTGAAGCTTTCTTT	CSVEKGAGTEAFF	TRBV29-1	TRBJ1-1	TRBD1	NA
TGTGCCAGCAGCTTTTTCACGAATCAGCCCCAGCATTTT	CASSFFTNQPQHF	TRBV11-2	TRBJ1-5	NA	few
TGTGCCATCAGTGAGGGGGCCCCGCGAGAGACCCAGTACTTC	CAISEGAPRETQYF	TRBV10-3	TRBJ2-5	NA	NA
TGTGCCAGCAGCTCGGGTTCTAATGAAAAACTGTTTTTT	CASSSGSNEKLFF	TRBV4-2	TRBJ1-4	NA	few
TGTGCCAGCAGAGACAGGGCTCGAATCTCCGGAATCTACGAGCAGTACTTC	CASRDRARISGIYEQYF	TRBV5-5	TRBJ2-7	TRBD1	few
TGTGCCAGCACCGCCCGGTCGCGCACTGAAGCTTTCTTT	CASTARSRTEAFF	TRBV7-2	TRBJ1-1	NA	NA
TGCGCCAGGGGAGAGGGACAGGTCTCTTTCCAGCCCCAGCATTTT	CARGEGQVSFQPQHF	TRBV5-1	TRBJ1-5	TRBD1	many
TGCGCCAGCAGCTTGGTAGGGACAGACTATAACTATGGCTACACCTTC	CASSLVGTDYNYGYTF	TRBV5-1	TRBJ1-2	TRBD1	NA
TGCAGCGTTGCAACCCTGGGGAGGAAACGGAGGGGCAGCAATGAGCAGTTCTTC	CSVATLGRKRRGSNEQFF	TRBV29-1	TRBJ2-1	NA	NA
TGCAGTGCCATAGACAGTTTGCTTAACTATGGCTACACCTTC	CSAIDSLLNYGYTF	TRBV20-1	TRBJ1-2	NA	few
TGTGCCAGCAGTGAAGCTTTTGGACAGACCCTCGCCAACTATGGCTACACCTTC	CASSEAFGQTLANYGYTF	TRBV2	TRBJ1-2	NA	few
TGTGCCAGCACCCAAGACAATCGAATGAACACTGAAGCTTTCTTT	CASTQDNRMNTEAFF	TRBV12-3/TRBV12-4	TRBJ1-1	NA	few
TGTGCCAGCAGTACCCCCTGGGGTGGGACCGGGGAGCTGTTTTTT	CASSTPWGGTGELFF	TRBV6-5	TRBJ2-2	NA	NA
TGTGCCAGCACCTTAGCGGGGTACAATGGCTACACCTTC	CASTLAGYNGYTF	TRBV7-2	TRBJ1-2	NA	NA
TGCGCCAGCAGCCAAGACTTCCAGATTAATCAGCCCCAGCATTTT	CASSQDFQINQPQHF	TRBV4-1	TRBJ1-5	NA	few
TGTGCCAGTAGTATAGTGAGAGCGGGAGGTTACTACAATGAGCAGTTCTTC	CASSIVRAGGYYNEQFF	TRBV19	TRBJ2-1	TRBD2	NA
TGTGCCAGCAGCGTAGCCCCCCAGACTAGCGGTTCCTACAATGAGCAGTTCTTC	CASSVAPQTSGSYNEQFF	TRBV9	TRBJ2-1	TRBD2	NA
TGTGCCAGCACCGTCAGGGTCTACGAGCAGTACTTC	CASTVRVYEQYF	TRBV6-1	TRBJ2-7	NA	few
TGTGCCAGCAGTTTAAGGACTGTTCGCACAGATACGCAGTATTTT	CASSLRTVRTDTQYF	TRBV12-3/TRBV12-4	TRBJ2-3	NA	few
TGTGCCAGCAGTTTGCCGGGTAGGCGGGACATTCAGTACTTC	CASSLPGRRDIQYF	TRBV12-3/TRBV12-4	TRBJ2-4	NA	few
TGCGCCAGCAGCCAAGATGCGTTTGAGGGACAGCTCAATCAGCCCCAGCATTTT	CASSQDAFEGQLNQPQHF	TRBV4-3	TRBJ1-5	TRBD1	NA
TGCAGTGCTAGAAGACAGGACTCCTACAATGAGCAGTTCTTC	CSARRQDSYNEQFF	TRBV20-1	TRBJ2-1	NA	few
TGCGCCAGCAGCCAAGATCCAGCGGGAGTTATGGATGAGCAGTTCTTC	CASSQDPAGVMDEQFF	TRBV4-3	TRBJ2-1	TRBD2	NA
TGCGCCAGCAGCTTCGGAGACAGGGGCGAGCAGTACTTC	CASSFGDRGEQYF	TRBV5-1	TRBJ2-7	TRBD1	NA
TGTGCCAGCAGGGGCGGGGCAGGGGTTCAGCCCCAGCATTTT	CASRGGAGVQPQHF	TRBV12-3/TRBV12-4	TRBJ1-5	NA	NA
TGTGCCACCAGTGCCCTCGACAGGGTGGACACTGAAGCTTTCTTT	CATSALDRVDTEAFF	TRBV24-1	TRBJ1-1	TRBD1	many
TGTGCCAGCAGTTACTCGAAATACTACGAGCAGTACTTC	CASSYSKYYEQYF	TRBV6-5	TRBJ2-7	NA	few
TGCGCCAGCAGCTTGGCCGGGGGGCGCGCTGGGACCGGGGAGCTGTTTTTT	CASSLAGGRAGTGELFF	TRBV5-1	TRBJ2-2	NA	NA
TGTGCCAGCACCATGCGGGGGCTGAACACTGAAGCTTTCTTT	CASTMRGLNTEAFF	TRBV6-5	TRBJ1-1	NA	NA
TGTGCCCGAGAGAACTCTGGGGCCAACGTCCTGACTTTC	CARENSGANVLTF	TRBV5-8	TRBJ2-6	NA	NA
TGTGCCAGCAGCCCGAGAGGGGCCAGCGCCGTGGGCAAAGAGACCCAGTACTTC	CASSPRGASAVGKETQYF	TRBV14	TRBJ2-5	NA	NA
TGCGCCAGCAGCTTGGTTCGGGAGACCACTGAAGCTTTCTTT	CASSLVRETTEAFF	TRBV5-1	TRBJ1-1	NA	NA
TGCGCCAGCAGCCAAGTGAAAGGGGTTTATGGCTACACCTTC	CASSQVKGVYGYTF	TRBV4-1	TRBJ1-2	NA	NA
TGTGCCAGCAGTTTGGGACAGCCTCCCTACGAGCAGTACTTC	CASSLGQPPYEQYF	TRBV27	TRBJ2-7	TRBD1	few
TGCGCCAGCAGCTTGGAGACTTACAATGAGCAGTTCTTC	CASSLETYNEQFF	TRBV5-1	TRBJ2-1	NA	NA
TGTGCCAGCAGCCTCGACTACTCTGGAAACACCATATATTTT	CASSLDYSGNTIYF	TRBV7-2	TRBJ1-3	NA	NA
TGCGCCAGCAGCCAAGATCTGCTGGTGTACGGCCCTCGCGAGCAGTACTTC	CASSQDLLVYGPREQYF	TRBV4-3	TRBJ2-7	NA	once
TGTGCCAGCAGTACCATGAGACACCCTGTACTTCAATTTGAGCAGTTCTTC	CASSTMRHPVLQFEQFF	TRBV6-5	TRBJ2-1	NA	NA
TGTGCCAGCAGCTTATCTCTGGGGGGGGATACGCAGTATTTT	CASSLSLGGDTQYF	TRBV11-2	TRBJ2-3	TRBD2	few
TGCAGTGCCGCCCGGGTGGGGGCAGCTGGAAACACCATATATTTT	CSAARVGAAGNTIYF	TRBV20-1	TRBJ1-3	NA	NA
TGCGCCAGCAGCTCGACAGGGGTCGAAAAACTGTTTTTT	CASSSTGVEKLFF	TRBV5-1	TRBJ1-4	TRBD1	few
TGCAGCGTGCAACCGGGACAGGGAATAAACCCCTATGGCTACACCTTC	CSVQPGQGINPYGYTF	TRBV29-1	TRBJ1-2	TRBD1	few
TGCAGCGTTCTGGACAGGGGGCTTGGAGCTTTCTTT	CSVLDRGLGAFF	TRBV29-1	TRBJ1-1	TRBD1	NA
TGTGCCAGCAGCGGTCAGGGGAACACCGGGGAGCTGTTTTTT	CASSGQGNTGELFF	TRBV9	TRBJ2-2	NA	NA
TGCAGTGCTAGACGCCTACAGGGGGCAACGGATGGCTACACCTTC	CSARRLQGATDGYTF	TRBV20-1	TRBJ1-2	TRBD1	NA
TGTGCCAGCAGCTTACGGCTGGCGGGGGCGCGGAATGAGCAGTTCTTC	CASSLRLAGARNEQFF	TRBV7-9	TRBJ2-1	NA	few
TGTGCCACCAGTGACCTAAGCGGGTCCGATGAGCAGTTCTTC	CATSDLSGSDEQFF	TRBV24-1	TRBJ2-1	NA	few
TGCAGCGTTGAAAACAAGGCAGGGAGGATTGAAGCTTTCTTT	CSVENKAGRIEAFF	TRBV29-1	TRBJ1-1	NA	NA
TGTGCCAGCAGCGTGCGACAGGGGGGCTATGGCTACACCTTC	CASSVRQGGYGYTF	TRBV9	TRBJ1-2	TRBD1	NA
TGCAGCGTTGTGGTAATCGGGGACACTGAAGCTTTCTTT	CSVVVIGDTEAFF	TRBV29-1	TRBJ1-1	NA	few
TGTGCCAGCAGTTTTAGAGGTAAAACCTCAGAGTCTCACACAACTAATGAAAAACTGTTTTTT	CASSFRGKTSESHTTNEKLFF	TRBV12-3/TRBV12-4	TRBJ1-4	NA	few